This TCR beta chain comes out of a study of T cell responses to AZD1222 COVID-19 vaccine. Regarding the study as a whole: Only five to seven individuals given AZD1222 were seropositive at baseline.

As for this clone: What it recognizes is unknown.

Sequenced by immunoSEQ multiplex PCR; TCRdb stores in-frame clones only, minus some. The table lists roughly 140,000 clones, 88% of them singletons, with 3.1% in the top ten. Trimming pared 8 bases from V and 6 bases from J, leaving 14 bases between. The germline CDR1 and CDR2 sequences are MDHEN and SYDVKM. The length of the CDR3 is 12 residues. V and J are TRBV28 and TRBJ2-7, with a tentative D call TRBD1 (6 bases). The sequence came from an adult who received the AZD1222 COVID-19 vaccine. Sequencing was performed on peripheral blood, taken 28 days after the second AZD1222 dose. The CDR3 DNA reads as TGTGCCAGCGGCCCCGGGACACCCGAGCAGTACTTC. Translation: CASGPGTPEQYF.